Listed below are T cell receptor beta chains from one sample, sequenced in a study of cytomegalovirus exposure and HLA in healthy donors. The protocol was immunoSEQ multiplex PCR, while the TCRdb copy is restricted to in-frame clones and leaves out a portion. The sample carries 180,000 or so clones, 86% recorded once. Sequencing used PBMCs. These receptors were collected from a woman younger than 45 in good health and CMV-seronegative. CDR3s include the opening cysteine and the closing phenylalanine or tryptophan. Each record gives: J gene, D gene, clone size, CDR3 length, V gene, CDR3 DNA, CDR3 protein. The D gene is left open where the match is weak. A row's size may be missing; if present it is once, few, many or a size class.

>TRBJ2-7|TRBD1|few|15|TRBV6-1
TGTGCCAGCAGTGAACAACAGGGGGCCGCCTACGAGCAGTACTTC
CASSEQQGAAYEQYF
>TRBJ1-5|NA|NA|17|TRBV21-1
TGTGCCAGCAGCAGGTTAGACTGGCTAAATAGCAATCAGCCCCAGCATTTT
CASSRLDWLNSNQPQHF
>TRBJ2-3|TRBD2|NA|15|TRBV7-3
TGTGCCAGCAGCTCGGGGACTAGCGGAATAGATACGCAGTATTTT
CASSSGTSGIDTQYF
>TRBJ2-2|TRBD2|NA|14|TRBV5-1
TGCGCCAGCCAAGGCGGGGGGAGGACCGGGGAGCTGTTTTTT
CASQGGGRTGELFF
>TRBJ2-2|NA|NA|14|TRBV7-9
TGTGCCAGCAGCCCCATTACAAACACCGGGGAGCTGTTTTTT
CASSPITNTGELFF
>TRBJ1-1|NA|NA|15|TRBV25-1
TGTGCCAGCAGTGACGGTCGTTCAGGGGACACTGAAGCTTTCTTT
CASSDGRSGDTEAFF
>TRBJ2-1|NA|NA|13|TRBV2
TGTGCCAGTAGAAGTTACTCCTACAATGAGCAGTTCTTC
CASRSYSYNEQFF
>TRBJ2-3|NA|NA|15|TRBV4-2
TGTGCCAGCAGCCAAGCCGCGGTTAGCACAGATACGCAGTATTTT
CASSQAAVSTDTQYF
>TRBJ1-1|NA|NA|13|TRBV6-1
TGTGCCAGCAGTGTTTCGTGGAACACTGAAGCTTTCTTT
CASSVSWNTEAFF
>TRBJ2-7|TRBD1|NA|13|TRBV11-2
TGTGCCAGCAGCAGGGACAGGGGGTTCGAGCAGTACTTC
CASSRDRGFEQYF
>TRBJ2-1|NA|NA|15|TRBV4-1
TGCGCCAGCAGCCAAGAAGGGGCATACTACAATGAGCAGTTCTTC
CASSQEGAYYNEQFF
>TRBJ2-1|TRBD1|NA|17|TRBV30
TGTGCCTGGAGTAAACCCCGACAGGGGAGTTCCTACAATGAGCAGTTCTTC
CAWSKPRQGSSYNEQFF
>TRBJ2-1|TRBD2|NA|16|TRBV7-9
TGTGCCAGCAGCCGTGCGTGGCGGGGGTCCTACAATGAGCAGTTCTTC
CASSRAWRGSYNEQFF
>TRBJ2-7|TRBD2|NA|15|TRBV4-1
TGCGCCAGCAGCCAAGGCACTAGCGGCTACTACGAGCAGTACTTC
CASSQGTSGYYEQYF
>TRBJ2-3|NA|NA|14|TRBV19
TGTGCCAGTAGTAAGGGCGGGAGCACAGATACGCAGTATTTT
CASSKGGSTDTQYF
>TRBJ2-1|TRBD2|NA|13|TRBV10-3
TGTGCCATCATGTCGGGAGGGCTTGGTGAGCAGTTCTTC
CAIMSGGLGEQFF
>TRBJ2-7|TRBD1|NA|15|TRBV19
TGTGCCAGTAGTATAGGACAGGGTGAAGTCTACGAGCAGTACTTT
CASSIGQGEVYEQYF
>TRBJ2-7|NA|few|15|TRBV27
TGTGCCAGCAGTTTATCCGCCGACAGTACCTACGAGCAGTACTTC
CASSLSADSTYEQYF
>TRBJ2-3|TRBD2|NA|19|TRBV4-2
TGTGCCAGCAGCCAAGTTTATCGTAGGACTAGCGAGAGGGCAGATACGCAGTATTTT
CASSQVYRRTSERADTQYF
>TRBJ2-2|NA|NA|17|TRBV15
TGTGCCACCAGCAGAGATCCTATAAGGGGGAACACCGGGGAGCTGTTTTTT
CATSRDPIRGNTGELFF
>TRBJ2-5|NA|NA|14|TRBV2
TGTGCCAGGGAGATAGCGGAGGACCAAGAGACCCAGTACTTC
CAREIAEDQETQYF
>TRBJ2-7|TRBD2|few|15|TRBV27
TGTGCCAGCAGTTTTAGCCCTAGCGGCTTATACGAGCAGTACTTC
CASSFSPSGLYEQYF
>TRBJ2-3|TRBD2|NA|13|TRBV28
TGTGCGACAGCGGGAGGGCAATGGGATACGCAGTATTTT
CATAGGQWDTQYF
>TRBJ1-1|NA|NA|14|TRBV19
TGTGCCAGTAGTATCAGGGACACGATCACTGAAGCTTTCTTT
CASSIRDTITEAFF
>TRBJ1-1|NA|NA|13|TRBV5-1
TGCGCCAGCAGCTACTTTTCAGGGTCCCCTGGTTTCTTT
CASSYFSGSPGFF
>TRBJ2-5|NA|NA|13|TRBV5-4
TGTGCCAGCAGCTTCTACAGCCAAGAGACCCAGTACTTC
CASSFYSQETQYF
>TRBJ2-4|NA|NA|15|TRBV4-2
TGTGCCAGCAGCCAATCCTCCAACGGATTGGGCGTTTGGTACTTC
CASSQSSNGLGVWYF
>TRBJ2-7|TRBD1|NA|12|TRBV29-1
TGCAGCGTCCTCGGGACAGCCTACGAGCAGTACTTC
CSVLGTAYEQYF
>TRBJ1-5|NA|NA|16|TRBV18
TGTGCCAGCTCACCCGGGGTAAGCAGTCGCAATCAGCCCCAGCATTTT
CASSPGVSSRNQPQHF
>TRBJ1-2|NA|NA|11|TRBV5-6
TGTGCCAGCAGATACAAGTTCGGCTACACCTTC
CASRYKFGYTF